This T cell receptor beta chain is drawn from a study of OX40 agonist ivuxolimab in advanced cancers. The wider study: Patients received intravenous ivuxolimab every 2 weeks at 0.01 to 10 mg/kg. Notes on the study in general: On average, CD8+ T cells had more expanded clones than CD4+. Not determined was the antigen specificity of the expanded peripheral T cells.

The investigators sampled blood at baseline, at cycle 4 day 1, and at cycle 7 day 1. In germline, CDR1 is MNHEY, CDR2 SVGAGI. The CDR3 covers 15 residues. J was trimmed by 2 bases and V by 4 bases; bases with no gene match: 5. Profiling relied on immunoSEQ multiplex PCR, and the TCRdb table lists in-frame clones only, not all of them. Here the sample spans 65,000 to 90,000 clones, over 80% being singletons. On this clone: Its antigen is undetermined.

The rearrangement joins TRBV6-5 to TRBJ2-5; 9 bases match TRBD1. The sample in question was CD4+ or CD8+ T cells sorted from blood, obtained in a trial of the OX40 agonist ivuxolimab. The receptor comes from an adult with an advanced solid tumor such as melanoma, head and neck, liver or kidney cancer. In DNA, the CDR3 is TGTGCCAGCAGTTTCCAAGACAGGGGGCAAGAGACCCAGTACTTC. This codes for CASSFQDRGQETQYF.